This T cell receptor beta chain emerged from a study of neoadjuvant anti-PD-1 for oral cavity cancer. Time point defined: after neoadjuvant nivolumab, at surgical resection. Patients had newly diagnosed, untreated stage II-IVA oral cavity squamous cell carcinoma. V lost 2 bases and J lost 4; bases outside the gene matches: 6. This CDR3 is built from 15 residues. CDR1 and CDR2 (germline): SGHTA, FQGTGA. Most PBMC samples had about 520 ng input DNA in six replicates. Only in-frame clones appear in the TCRdb table, and some are missing; sequencing was by immunoSEQ multiplex PCR. The sample includes approximately 15,000 clones, about two thirds seen only once; the top ten take roughly 3%.

This sample comprised PBMCs, obtained after nivolumab (anti-PD-1) treatment. J is TRBJ2-3 and V is TRBV7-3; TRBD1 agrees at 7 bases. The clonotype was recovered from a person between 35 and 79 years old with oral cavity squamous cell carcinoma. CDR3 region: CASSLRSGGPDTQYF. In DNA form, the CDR3 reads TGTGCCAGCAGCTTACGATCAGGGGGTCCAGATACGCAGTATTTT.